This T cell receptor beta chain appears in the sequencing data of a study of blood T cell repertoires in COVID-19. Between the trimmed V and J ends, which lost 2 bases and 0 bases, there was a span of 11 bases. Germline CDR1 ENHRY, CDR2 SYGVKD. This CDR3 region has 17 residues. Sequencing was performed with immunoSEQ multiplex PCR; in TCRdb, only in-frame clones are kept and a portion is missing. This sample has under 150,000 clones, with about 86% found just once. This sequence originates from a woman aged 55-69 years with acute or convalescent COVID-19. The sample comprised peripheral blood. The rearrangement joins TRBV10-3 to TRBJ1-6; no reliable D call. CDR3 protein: CAISEPTSGSYNSPLHF. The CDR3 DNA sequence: TGTGCCATCAGTGAGCCGACCAGCGGCTCCTATAATTCACCCCTCCACTTT.